This T cell receptor beta chain was sequenced during a study of T cell responses to AZD1222 COVID-19 vaccine. Whole-study results and caveats: Females outnumbered males among donors, who were mostly white British; clonal diversity was possibly underestimated.

Produced via immunoSEQ multiplex PCR; TCRdb's table is partial and in-frame only. The table shows 65,000 to 100,000 clones, with around 84% occurring only once. With regard to this clone: No antigen is known for it.

Trimming removed 8 bases at V and 3 bases at J, with 17 bases between. The CDR3 loop spans 14 amino acids. Looked up from germline, CDR1 is SNHLY and CDR2 is FYNNEI. Sequencing used peripheral blood, obtained on day 0 of AZD1222 vaccination. The source of this sequence is an adult in good health. V and J are TRBV2 and TRBJ2-7, with D possibly being TRBD1 (6 bases). The chain's CDR3 is CASSQGKGSYEQYF. As DNA, the CDR3 is TGTGCCAGCTCACAGGGAAAGGGCAGCTACGAGCAGTACTTC.